The clone carrying this T cell receptor (beta chain) showed up just a few times. TCRdb called the RT-PCR reads again in MiXCR, with one record for every CDR3 protein. Here the sample spans roughly 960,000 distinct CDR3 sequences, under 20% being singletons. The CDR3 spans 16 residues. The J segment lost 6 bases and the V segment lost 0 bases, leaving 6 bases of the junction unmatched. CDR1 LNHNV and CDR2 YYDKDF come from the germline V gene (reference sequence). The sample comes from a study of patients and donors after allogeneic stem cell transplantation. The sequencing sample was made of blood, either unsorted or a sorted T cell fraction (not recorded which). This sequence originates from a human donor who was either an allogeneic HSCT recipient or a stem cell or donor lymphocyte infusion donor (not recorded which). It is not recorded whose cells these are; they may come from a transplant donor. This chain connects TRBV15 to TRBJ2-3, with 10 nucleotides matching TRBD2. This CDR3 is CATSREPAGGQDTQYF. The DNA of the CDR3 is TGTGCCACCAGCAGAGAGCCAGCGGGGGGGCAGGATACGCAGTATTTT. Full variable domain (remainder filled in from reference TRBV15 and TRBJ2-3): DAMVIQNPRYQVTQFGKPVTLSCSQTLNHNVMYWYQQKSSQAPKLLFHYYDKDFNNEADTPDNFQSRRPNTSFCFLDIRSPGLGDTAMYLCATSREPAGGQDTQYFGPGTRLTVL.